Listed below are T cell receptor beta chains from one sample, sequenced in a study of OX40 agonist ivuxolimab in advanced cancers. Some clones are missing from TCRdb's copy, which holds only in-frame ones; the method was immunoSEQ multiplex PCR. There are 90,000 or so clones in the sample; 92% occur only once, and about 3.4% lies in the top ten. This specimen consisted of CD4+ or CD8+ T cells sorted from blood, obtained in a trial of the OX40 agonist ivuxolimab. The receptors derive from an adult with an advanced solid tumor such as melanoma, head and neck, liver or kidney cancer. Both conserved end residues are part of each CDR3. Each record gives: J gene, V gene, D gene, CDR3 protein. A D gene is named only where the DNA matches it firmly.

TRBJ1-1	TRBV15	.	CATSRSKMNTEAFF
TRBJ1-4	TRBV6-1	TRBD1	CASSDPLRGTGASPREKLFF
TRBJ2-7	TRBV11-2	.	CASSPSELSGHYEQYF
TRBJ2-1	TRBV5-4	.	CASSLSSYNEQFF
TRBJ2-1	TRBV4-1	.	CASSQEGNNEQFF
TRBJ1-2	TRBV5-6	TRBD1	CASSLAGGSYGYTF
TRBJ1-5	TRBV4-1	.	CASSQEGGGRGQPQHF
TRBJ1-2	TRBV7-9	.	CASSLGSGWGYTF
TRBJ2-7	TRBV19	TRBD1	CASRGQGLGEQYF
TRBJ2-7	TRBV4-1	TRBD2	CASSQAGGAYEQYF
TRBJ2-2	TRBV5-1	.	CASSLLPSGSNTGELFF
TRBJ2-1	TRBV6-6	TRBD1	CASSYSDRNEQFF
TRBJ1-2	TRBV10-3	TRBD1	CAISETEGSLGTDYGYTF